The T cell receptor beta chain described here comes from a study of vaccination and CD4 T cells after COVID-19. Study background: The authors exposed cells to overlapping spike peptides derived from SARS-CoV-2, HCoV-NL63, HCoV-OC43 and HCoV-229E. Cultures designated as controls were supplied with a CEFX pool, an HIV-1 Nef pool, or no peptide. Study results and caveats: Median roughly 86% of reactive clones detected in convalescent patients emerged only post-vaccination.

For this clonotype: Its antigen is still unknown.

The germline CDR1 and CDR2 sequences are DFQATT and SNEGSKA (reference sequence). Trimming shortened V by 4 bases and J by 3 bases, and 16 bases separated the two germline ends. The CDR3 is 14 residues long. Cultured CD4+ T cells had their DNA profiled by the Oncomine TCR Beta short-read assay. MiXCR was run by TCRdb on the PCR reads, yielding one entry per CDR3 protein. This sample has around 26,000 distinct CDR3 sequences; around three fifths occur once, and the top ten carry about 7.8%. Treatment in this sample: roughly 10-day PBMC culture with coronavirus spike peptide pools or control peptides (ViraFEST assay). Upon completion of approximately ten days of culture, CD4+ T cells were isolated via negative selection.

Sequenced sample: CD4+ T cells from blood, cultured in vitro. This chain joins TRBV20-1 and TRBJ2-7; the D call may be TRBD1 or TRBD2 (5 bases each). The receptor was derived from a human donor who had recovered from COVID-19. CDR3: CSATGRGSFYEQYF. The CDR3 bases are TGCAGTGCTACGGGACGGGGTTCATTCTACGAGCAGTACTTC.